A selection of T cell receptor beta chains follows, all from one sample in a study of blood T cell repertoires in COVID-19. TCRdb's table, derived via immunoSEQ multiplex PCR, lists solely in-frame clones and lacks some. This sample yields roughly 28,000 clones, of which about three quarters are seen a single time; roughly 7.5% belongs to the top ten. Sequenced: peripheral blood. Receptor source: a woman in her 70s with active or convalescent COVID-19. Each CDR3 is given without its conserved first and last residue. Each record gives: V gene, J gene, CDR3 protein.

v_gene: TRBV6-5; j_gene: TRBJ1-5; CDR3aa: ASSSDRAVPPQH
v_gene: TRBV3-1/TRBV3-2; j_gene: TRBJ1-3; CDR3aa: ASSPRGGNTIY
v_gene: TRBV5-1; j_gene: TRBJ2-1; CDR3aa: ASSSTTPYNEQF
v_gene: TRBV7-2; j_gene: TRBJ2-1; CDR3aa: ASRLISGGGNEQF
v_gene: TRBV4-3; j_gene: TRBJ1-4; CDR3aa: ASSPVTGVGEKLF
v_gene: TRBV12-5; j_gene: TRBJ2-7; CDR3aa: ASGFGLAGGVSYEQY
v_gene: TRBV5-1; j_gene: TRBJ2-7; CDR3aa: ASRRNRGLPAGSSYEQY
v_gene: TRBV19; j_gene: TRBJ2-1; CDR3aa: ASSYRVSNEQF
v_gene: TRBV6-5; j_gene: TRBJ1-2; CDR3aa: ASMTGQGNYGYT
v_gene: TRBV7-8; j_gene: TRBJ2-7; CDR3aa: ASSLGGRGEQY
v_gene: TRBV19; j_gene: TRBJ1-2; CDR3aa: ASSHRDIRYYGYT
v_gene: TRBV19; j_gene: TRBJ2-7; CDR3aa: ASSPGSSYEQY
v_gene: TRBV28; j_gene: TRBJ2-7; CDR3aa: ASSPNRAEVN
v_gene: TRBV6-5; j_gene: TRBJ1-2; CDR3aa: ASSRGQGGNYGYT